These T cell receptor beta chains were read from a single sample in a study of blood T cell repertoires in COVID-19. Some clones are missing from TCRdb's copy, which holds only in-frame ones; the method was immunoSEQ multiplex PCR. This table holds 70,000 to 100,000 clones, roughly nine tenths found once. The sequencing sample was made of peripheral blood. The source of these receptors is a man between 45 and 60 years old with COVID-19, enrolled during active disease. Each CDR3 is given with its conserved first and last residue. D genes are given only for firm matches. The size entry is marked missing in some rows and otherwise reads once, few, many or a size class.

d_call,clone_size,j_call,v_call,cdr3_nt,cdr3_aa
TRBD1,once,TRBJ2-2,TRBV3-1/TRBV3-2,TGTGCCAGCAGCCCGACAGGGGCAACCGGGGAGCTGTTTTTT,CASSPTGATGELFF
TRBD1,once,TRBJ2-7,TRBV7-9,TGTGCCAGCAGCTTAGGGGACAGGCACTCCTACGAGCAGTACTTC,CASSLGDRHSYEQYF
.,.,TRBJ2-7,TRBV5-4,TGTGCCAGCAGCCCTAGACTCCTGGGTGAGGAGCAGTACTTC,CASSPRLLGEEQYF
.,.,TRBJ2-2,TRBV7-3,TGTGCCAGCAGCTTAACGAGGGCAACGAACACCGGGGAGCTGTTTTTT,CASSLTRATNTGELFF
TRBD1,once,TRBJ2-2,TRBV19,TGTGCCAGTAGTCCCTGGACAGGATGGACCGGGGAGCTGTTTTTT,CASSPWTGWTGELFF
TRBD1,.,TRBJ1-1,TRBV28,TGTGCCAGCAGTTTAAGAGGGGGCACGAACACTGAAGCTTTCTTT,CASSLRGGTNTEAFF
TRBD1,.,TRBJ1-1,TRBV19,TGTGCCAGTAGTCTGGGACAGGGAGTAACTGAAGCTTTCTTT,CASSLGQGVTEAFF
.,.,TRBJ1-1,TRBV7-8,TGTGCCAGCAGCTTCCCCCCTCGGGGGACGGGCACTGAAGCTTTCTTT,CASSFPPRGTGTEAFF
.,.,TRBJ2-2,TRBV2,TGTGCCAGCAGTGCTTTCGACAGGCCCGGGGAGCTGTTTTTT,CASSAFDRPGELFF
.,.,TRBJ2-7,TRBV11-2,TGTGCCAGCAGCTCCCCCTATTTTATCTACGAGCAGTACTTC,CASSSPYFIYEQYF
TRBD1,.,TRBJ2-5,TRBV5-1,TGCGCCAGCAGCATGGGACAGGGGGTGGAGACCCAGTACTTC,CASSMGQGVETQYF
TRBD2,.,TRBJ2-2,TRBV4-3,TGCGCCAGCAGCCAAGAGGAGAGGGTAGCGGGGGGGAACACCGGGGAGCTGTTTTTT,CASSQEERVAGGNTGELFF
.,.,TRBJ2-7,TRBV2,TGTGCCAGCAGTGGTACGGACTACTCCTCCTACGAGCAGTACTTC,CASSGTDYSSYEQYF
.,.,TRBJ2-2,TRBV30,TGTGCCTGGGGTCCCAGGGCCGGGGAGCTGTTTTTT,CAWGPRAGELFF
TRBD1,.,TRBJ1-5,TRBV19,TGTGCCAGTAGTGAGGGGGCCGGCAATCAGCCCCAGCATTTT,CASSEGAGNQPQHF